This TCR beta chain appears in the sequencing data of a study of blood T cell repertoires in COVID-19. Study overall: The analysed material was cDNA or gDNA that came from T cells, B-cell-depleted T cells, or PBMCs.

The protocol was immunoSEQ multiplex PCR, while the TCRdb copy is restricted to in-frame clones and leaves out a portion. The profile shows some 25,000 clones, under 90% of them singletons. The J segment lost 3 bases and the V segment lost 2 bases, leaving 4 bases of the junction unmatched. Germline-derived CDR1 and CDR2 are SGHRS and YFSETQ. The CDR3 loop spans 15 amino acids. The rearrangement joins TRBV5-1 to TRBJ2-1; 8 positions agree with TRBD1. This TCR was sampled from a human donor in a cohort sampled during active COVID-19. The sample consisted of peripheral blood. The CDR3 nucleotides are TGCGCCAGCAGCTTAACCGGGACAGGCTACAATGAGCAGTTCTTC. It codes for CASSLTGTGYNEQFF.